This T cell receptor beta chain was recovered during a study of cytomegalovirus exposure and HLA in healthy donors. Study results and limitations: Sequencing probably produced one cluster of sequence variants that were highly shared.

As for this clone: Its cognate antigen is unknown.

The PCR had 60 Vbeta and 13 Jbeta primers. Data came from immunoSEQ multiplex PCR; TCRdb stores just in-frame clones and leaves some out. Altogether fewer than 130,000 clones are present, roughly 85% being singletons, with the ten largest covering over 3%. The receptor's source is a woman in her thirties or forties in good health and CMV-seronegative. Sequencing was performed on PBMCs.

The CDR3 here is CASSSPTGGSNQPQHF. In nucleotides, the CDR3 is TGTGCCAGCAGCTCTCCCACGGGGGGATCCAATCAGCCCCAGCATTTT. The chain couples TRBV7-2 to TRBJ1-5; the D gene is possibly TRBD1 (5 bases). The CDR3 loop spans 16 amino acids. The germline V gene has CDR1 SGHTA and CDR2 FQGNSA. The V end lost 4 bases, the J end lost 3 bases, and 16 bases lay between the germline ends.